These 31 T cell receptor beta chains were sequenced from one sample in a study of Ad26.COV2.S vaccination and SARS-CoV-2 variants. Treatment: about 20 received Ad26.COV2.S at low or high dose, single or two shots; 5 received placebo; per-sample allocation not given. Collection of the samples took place on day 63 after the first injection of vaccine or placebo. The table came from immunoSEQ multiplex PCR; TCRdb's copy has only in-frame clones and leaves some out. The repertoire consists of some 340,000 clones, with approximately 86% occurring once and the leading ten covering more than 1.5%. The sequences come from peripheral blood, collected in a trial of Ad26.COV2.S vaccine versus placebo. Receptor source: a person aged 18-60 years who received the Ad26.COV2.S COVID-19 vaccine or a placebo.

This sequence joins TRBV2 and TRBJ2-5; no firm D call. The V gene's germline CDR1 is SNHLY and CDR2 FYNNEI. The V gene lost 8 bases and the J gene lost 3 bases, with 7 bases spanning the gap. The CDR3 has 11 residues. CDR3 bases: TGTGCCAGCGCCAGAGAAGAGACCCAGTACTTC. Its translation is CASAREETQYF.

Ten or more counts support this clone. The V and J genes are TRBV25-1 and TRBJ2-7; 10 bases are a match to TRBD2. The J segment lost 4 bases and the V segment lost 5 bases, leaving 11 bases of the junction unmatched. Germline assignment: CDR1 MGHDK and CDR2 SYGVNS. This CDR3 contains 16 residues. CDR3 coding DNA: TGTGCCAGCAGTCGACTAAGTAGCGGGGGGCCTTACGAGCAGTACTTC. Its protein is CASSRLSSGGPYEQYF.

The rearrangement joins TRBV5-4 to TRBJ2-3; the match to TRBD1 covers 8 bases. CDR1 and CDR2 from the germline V gene are SGHNT and YYREEE (reference sequence). V trimming: 2 bases; J trimming: 4 bases; junction bases outside the gene matches: 6. The CDR3 is 15 amino acids. The CDR3 sequence is CASSFRDRRSDTQYF. The CDR3 DNA follows: TGTGCCAGCAGCTTTCGGGACAGGCGGTCAGATACGCAGTATTTT.

This clone was seen once. The chain is built from TRBV29-1 and TRBJ2-2, with D hard to call. The V end was cut by 3 bases, the J end by 9 bases, with 11 bases between. CDR3 size: 12 residues. Germline CDR1 and CDR2: SQVTM and ANQGSEA. In nucleotides, the CDR3 is TGCAGCGTTGATGGTGCAGGCCGGGAGCTGTTTTTT. Protein: CSVDGAGRELFF.

This clone has a handful of counts. The chain employs TRBV6-5 and TRBJ1-1; D unclear. Per germline, CDR1 MNHEY and CDR2 SVGAGI. V lost 5 bases, J lost 1 base, and 8 bases lay in between. The CDR3 has 13 amino acids. The CDR3 here is CASSPNWNTEAFF. The CDR3 DNA follows: TGTGCCAGCAGTCCTAACTGGAACACTGAAGCTTTCTTT.

In its sample, this clone was seen a few times. This chain joins TRBV9 and TRBJ2-7, with D unresolved. CDR1 is SGDLS, CDR2 YYNGEE, per germline. V lost 0 bases to trimming and J lost 1 base, with 8 bases between them. The CDR3 spans 14 residues. The DNA of the CDR3 is TGTGCCAGCAGCGTAGACGGAGATTCCTACGAGCAGTACTTC. It translates to CASSVDGDSYEQYF. The complete variable domain, with remaining parts taken from reference TRBV9 and TRBJ2-7, reads DSGVTQTPKHLITATGQRVTLRCSPRSGDLSVYWYQQSLDQGLQFLIQYYNGEERAKGNILERFSAQQFPDLHSELNLSSLELGDSALYFCASSVDGDSYEQYFGPGTRLTVT.

This chain joins TRBV5-1 and TRBJ1-1; possibly TRBD1 for D (6 bases). The CDR3 has 14 amino acids. Trimming left V 2 bases short and J 1 base short, with 9 bases between. Germline V gene data show CDR1 as SGHRS and CDR2 as YFSETQ. CDR3 sequence: CASSFLGANTEAFF. The CDR3 DNA is TGCGCCAGCAGCTTCTTGGGGGCGAACACTGAAGCTTTCTTT.

This chain uses TRBV27 with TRBJ1-2, with a tentative D call TRBD1 (5 bases). This CDR3 is 14 amino acids long. From germline, CDR1 is MNHEY and CDR2 SMNVEV (reference sequence). Between the trimmed V and J ends, which lost 1 base and 5 bases, there was a span of 11 bases. CDR3 loop: CASSLYWGNYGYTF. Here the CDR3 DNA reads TGTGCCAGCAGTTTATATTGGGGGAATTATGGCTACACCTTC.

V and J are TRBV10-3 and TRBJ1-3; TRBD1 might be the D (5 bases). This CDR3 comprises 15 residues. V shed 4 bases and J shed 4 bases, with 14 bases lying between them. Germline loops: CDR1 ENHRY, CDR2 SYGVKD. The CDR3 DNA follows: TGTGCCATCAGTGCAGCCGTGGGGCCCGGAAACACCATATATTTT. Its protein is CAISAAVGPGNTIYF.

This clone turned up a few times. This CDR3 reads CATARGPGAYEQYF. CDR3 nucleotide sequence: TGTGCCACGGCCAGGGGGCCTGGAGCCTACGAGCAGTACTTC. The chain is built from TRBV30 and TRBJ2-7; 8 nucleotides agree with TRBD1. Germline V gene data show CDR1 as GTSNPN and CDR2 as SVGIG (reference sequence). CDR3 length: 14 amino acids. Trimming cost V 8 bases and J 2 bases; bases outside gene matches: 11.

This chain links TRBV5-8 with TRBJ1-1; D is undetermined. V lost 3 bases, J lost 0 bases, and 12 bases lay in between. Germline CDR1 reads SGHTS; CDR2 reads YDEGEE. The CDR3 is made up of 15 amino acids. The CDR3 DNA reads as TGTGCCAGCAGCTCCATGAACATACTGAACACTGAAGCTTTCTTT. Translated, it gives CASSSMNILNTEAFF.

This clone showed up many times. The gene calls are TRBV25-1 and TRBJ1-6; D is unclear. Germline assignment: CDR1 MGHDK and CDR2 SYGVNS. Trimming took 3 bases from V and 10 from J, leaving 10 bases between them. CDR3 length: 13 residues. DNA for the CDR3: TGTGCCAGCAGTGAGGGCAGAGGCTCACCCCTCCACTTT. As protein: CASSEGRGSPLHF. Complete variable domain (other parts from reference TRBV25-1 and TRBJ1-6): EADIYQTPRYLVIGTGKKITLECSQTMGHDKMYWYQQDPGMELHLIHYSYGVNSTEKGDLSSESTVSRIRTEHFPLTLESARPSHTSQYLCASSEGRGSPLHFGNGTRLTVT.

This sequence joins TRBV27 and TRBJ2-1, with D perhaps matching TRBD1 (6 bases). V dropped 2 bases and J dropped 14 bases, with 16 bases sitting between them. Per the germline V gene, CDR1 is MNHEY and CDR2 is SMNVEV (reference sequence). The CDR3 extends over 13 amino acids. CDR3 DNA sequence: TGTGCCAGCAGTTTAGAGACAGGAGGAGTGGAGTTCTTC. Its protein product is CASSLETGGVEFF.

The rearrangement joins TRBV7-2 to TRBJ2-2; 11 bases are shared with TRBD2. CDR1 and CDR2 (germline): SGHTA, FQGNSA. V lost 5 bases and J lost 6; bases outside the gene matches: 8. The CDR3 length is 16 residues. The CDR3 coding sequence is TGTGCCAGCAGCCAAAGAGCGGGACTAGCGGCCGGGGAGCTGTTTTTT. Translated: CASSQRAGLAAGELFF.

The chain uses TRBV19 and TRBJ2-5; 8 nucleotides align to TRBD1. V trimming: 0 bases; J trimming: 4 bases; junction bases outside the gene matches: 13. The CDR3 spans 18 residues. CDR1 and CDR2 (germline): LNHDA, SQIVND (reference sequence). CDR3 bases: TGTGCCAGTAGTATAGATCTATTGGCCAGGGGGCGAGGAGAGACCCAGTACTTC. Its protein product is CASSIDLLARGRGETQYF.

The chain joins TRBV19 to TRBJ2-5, with TRBD1 matching over 7 bases. CDR1 and CDR2 (germline): LNHDA, SQIVND (reference sequence). V was pared by 3 bases and J by 4 bases, with 11 bases of the junction left unmatched. CDR3 length: 16 residues. The chain's CDR3 is CASSISGGRGRETQYF. The CDR3 region has the DNA TGTGCCAGTAGTATTAGTGGGGGAAGGGGGCGAGAGACCCAGTACTTC.

This CDR3 is CASSKGVGYFWVPGLF. CDR3 DNA sequence: TGTGCCAGCAGCAAAGGGGTTGGTTACTTTTGGGTCCCCGGTCTCTTC. The gene calls are TRBV21-1 and TRBJ1-2. TRBV21-1 is assigned pseudogene status. The CDR3 sequence is 16 residues long.

This chain connects TRBV25-1 to TRBJ2-5; 10 bases fit TRBD2. Germline V gene data show CDR1 as MGHDK and CDR2 as SYGVNS. This CDR3 spans 14 amino acids. V was clipped by 2 bases and J by 3 bases; unmatched bases: 0. CDR3 region: CASSESGGEETQYF. The CDR3 DNA reads TGTGCCAGCAGTGAAAGCGGGGGGGAAGAGACCCAGTACTTC. Using reference TRBV25-1 and TRBJ2-5 for the parts outside the CDR3, the full variable domain is EADIYQTPRYLVIGTGKKITLECSQTMGHDKMYWYQQDPGMELHLIHYSYGVNSTEKGDLSSESTVSRIRTEHFPLTLESARPSHTSQYLCASSESGGEETQYFGPGTRLLVL.

About this clone: The junction differs from germline at one of its ends, possibly a read error. This sequence joins TRBV7-8 and TRBJ2-6; 8 bases are a match to TRBD2. This CDR3 has 13 residues. Per germline, CDR1 SGHVS and CDR2 FQNEAQ. CDR3 sequence (DNA): TGTGCCAGCAAAAACCGGGGGGGCAACGTCCTGACTTTC. Its protein product is CASKNRGGNVLTF.

V gene TRBV30 combines with J gene TRBJ2-7; 9 nucleotides line up with TRBD1. This CDR3 is 12 amino acids long. Trimming took 7 bases from V and 9 from J; bases not matched to a gene: 10. Germline V gene data show CDR1 as GTSNPN and CDR2 as SVGIG (reference sequence). The CDR3 region is CAFRTGQGMQYF. As DNA, the CDR3 is TGTGCCTTCAGGACGGGACAGGGAATGCAGTACTTC.

Points on this clone: Other DNA sequences from this sample encode an identical CDR3 as well. This chain joins TRBV18 and TRBJ1-2; TRBD1 agrees at 7 bases. The CDR3 is 14 amino acids. Germline CDR1 reads KGHSH; CDR2 reads LQKENI. Germline trimming cut 3 bases from V and 4 bases from J; bases unmatched to any gene: 5. The CDR3 protein is CASSPGQSSYGYTF. CDR3 DNA sequence: TGTGCCAGCTCACCGGGACAGTCGTCCTATGGCTACACCTTC.

The V gene is TRBV6-5, the J gene TRBJ1-1; D is undetermined. V lost 6 bases and J lost 1, with 6 bases in between. This CDR3 has 12 amino acids. Germline CDR1 is MNHEY and CDR2 is SVGAGI. The CDR3 DNA follows: TGTGCCAGCAGGGAGGGGAACACTGAAGCTTTCTTT. Its protein is CASREGNTEAFF.

CDR3 sequence (DNA): TGTGCCAGCAGCTTAGGCGGGGCGTACCAAGAGACCCAGTACTTC. Translated, it gives CASSLGGAYQETQYF. The V and J genes are TRBV7-9 and TRBJ2-5; tentatively, D is TRBD2 (6 bases). Germline V gene lookup returns CDR1 SEHNR and CDR2 FQNEAQ (reference sequence). The ends were cut back, 1 base at V and 0 bases at J, with 9 bases in the middle. The CDR3 is 15 amino acids.

The chain recombines TRBV7-9 with TRBJ1-1; TRBD1 is a possible D gene (5 bases). The CDR3 length is 14 residues. V shed 7 bases and J shed 0 bases, with 12 bases lying between them. The germline V gene has CDR1 SEHNR and CDR2 FQNEAQ (reference sequence). CDR3 sequence (DNA): TGTGCCAGCATGGGGGGAGCGATGAACACTGAAGCTTTCTTT. This sequence encodes CASMGGAMNTEAFF. The full variable domain, completed using reference TRBV7-9 and TRBJ1-1, is DTGVSQNPRHKITKRGQNVTFRCDPISEHNRLYWYRQTLGQGPEFLTYFQNEAQLEKSRLLSDRFSAERPKGSFSTLEIQRTEQGDSAMYLCASMGGAMNTEAFFGQGTRLTVV.

The rearrangement links TRBV7-3 to TRBJ2-6; 7 bases align to TRBD1. CDR1 is SGHTA and CDR2 is FQGTGA in the germline V gene. There are 16 residues in the CDR3. Trimming at V came to 2 bases and at J to 2 bases, leaving 3 bases not matched to a gene. The CDR3 reads CASSLVQGAGANVLTF. DNA of the CDR3: TGTGCCAGCAGCTTAGTCCAGGGGGCTGGGGCCAACGTCCTGACTTTC. The whole variable domain, remainder taken from reference TRBV7-3 and TRBJ2-6, is GAGVSQTPSNKVTEKGKYVELRCDPISGHTALYWYRQSLGQGPEFLIYFQGTGAADDSGLPNDRFFAVRPEGSVSTLKIQRTERGDSAVYLCASSLVQGAGANVLTFGAGSRLTVL.

The chain carries TRBV6-5 and TRBJ1-6; 7 bases agree with TRBD1. Germline CDR1 reads MNHEY; CDR2 reads SVGAGI. This CDR3 contains 16 residues. V shed 0 bases, J shed 7 bases, and the junction held 6 bases outside the gene matches. The CDR3 is CASSYSGGQTNSPLHF. DNA of the CDR3: TGTGCCAGCAGTTACTCGGGGGGACAGACCAATTCACCCCTCCACTTT.

The genes are TRBV30 and TRBJ1-6; tentative D call: TRBD1 (5 bases). The CDR3 sequence is 17 residues long. The germline V and J ends were trimmed by 3 bases and 4 bases, with 19 bases remaining between them. In germline, CDR1 is GTSNPN, CDR2 SVGIG (reference sequence). This CDR3 is CAWRFRAGSLYNSPLHF. The CDR3 coding sequence is TGTGCCTGGAGATTCCGGGCAGGGAGTTTGTATAATTCACCCCTCCACTTT.

The V and J genes are TRBV11-2 and TRBJ2-2, with 10 bases fitting TRBD1. Germline trimming cut 4 bases from V and 6 bases from J; bases unmatched to any gene: 8. Germline V gives CDR1 SGHAT, CDR2 FQNNGV. This CDR3 has 16 amino acids. The CDR3 is CASSSRGTGVSGELFF. CDR3 sequence (DNA): TGTGCCAGCAGCTCCCGCGGGACAGGGGTTTCCGGGGAGCTGTTTTTT.

The chain has TRBV6-2 or TRBV6-3 and TRBJ1-2, with D hard to call. The germline V gene has CDR1 MNHEY and CDR2 SVGEGT. The CDR3 has 13 amino acids. Trimming took off 6 bases at V and 1 base at J, with 9 bases between the two ends. The CDR3 nucleotides are TGTGCCAGCAGCCTCGACGGTAACTATGGCTACACCTTC. As protein: CASSLDGNYGYTF.

The chain couples TRBV6-1 to TRBJ1-1; D is ambiguous. Between the trimmed V and J ends, which lost 1 base and 3 bases, there was a span of 9 bases. This CDR3 is built from 14 residues. Per the germline V gene, CDR1 is MNHNS and CDR2 is SASEGT. The CDR3 nucleotides are TGTGCCAGCAGTGAAGGACGGTACTACACTGAAGCTTTCTTT. Protein product: CASSEGRYYTEAFF.

The rearrangement joins TRBV5-1 to TRBJ1-6; D might be TRBD1 (5 bases). The CDR3 runs to 17 residues. V was pared by 5 bases and J by 4 bases, with 19 bases between. Germline V gives CDR1 SGHRS, CDR2 YFSETQ. The CDR3 region has the DNA TGCGCCAGCAGGAGACAGTCGGAGGACCTTTATAATTCACCCCTCCACTTT. Amino acid sequence: CASRRQSEDLYNSPLHF.